Presented here are 3 T cell receptor beta chains from one specimen sequenced in a study of OX40 agonist ivuxolimab in advanced cancers. The data were produced by immunoSEQ multiplex PCR, yet TCRdb's version contains in-frame clones alone and is incomplete. The data hold about 49,000 clones, with 81% observed a single time. The sequencing here drew on CD4+ or CD8+ T cells sorted from blood, taken in a trial of the OX40 agonist ivuxolimab. The source is an adult with an advanced solid tumor such as melanoma, head and neck, liver or kidney cancer.

This chain links TRBV30 with TRBJ2-7, with D perhaps assigned TRBD1 or TRBD2 (5 bases each). Trimming stripped 3 bases from V and 7 bases from J, with 13 bases between. This CDR3 spans 12 amino acids. Germline V lookup: CDR1 GTSNPN, CDR2 SVGIG (reference sequence). This CDR3 is CAWRQEVEEQYF. As DNA, the CDR3 is TGTGCCTGGAGACAGGAGGTAGAGGAGCAGTACTTC. Based on the CDR3 plus reference TRBV30 and TRBJ2-7, the full variable domain is SQTIHQWPATLVQPVGSPLSLECTVEGTSNPNLYWYRQAAGRGLQLLFYSVGIGQISSEVPQNLSASRPQDRQFILSSKKLLLSDSGFYLCAWRQEVEEQYFGPGTRLTVT.

The chain employs TRBV6-1 and TRBJ1-5; 7 nucleotides align to TRBD1. V trimming: 3 bases; J trimming: 4 bases; junction bases outside the gene matches: 9. CDR1 is MNHNS, CDR2 SASEGT, per germline. The CDR3 has 16 amino acids. The CDR3 is CASSDIPGQPNQPQHF. Here the CDR3 DNA reads TGTGCCAGCAGTGACATTCCGGGACAGCCTAATCAGCCCCAGCATTTT.

The rearrangement joins TRBV7-8 to TRBJ2-5; 10 positions match TRBD1. The junction had 4 bases not matched to a gene; V was cut back by 4 bases and J by 5 bases. This CDR3 comprises 14 residues. The germline gives CDR1 SGHVS, CDR2 FQNEAQ. CDR3 loop: CASSSGTGVETQYF. In nucleotides, the CDR3 is TGTGCCAGCAGCTCCGGGACAGGGGTGGAGACCCAGTACTTC.